The 27 T cell receptor beta chains given below trace back to one sample, sequenced in a study of cytomegalovirus exposure and HLA in healthy donors. With 60 Vbeta and 13 Jbeta primers, the PCR was carried out. Profiled with immunoSEQ multiplex PCR; TCRdb holds only in-frame clones, not every one. In the table there are 90,000 to 95,000 clones, 80% of which are singletons. Sequences were obtained from PBMCs. These receptors all come from a man aged 18 to 35 in good health and CMV-seronegative.

This rearrangement joins TRBV4-1 to TRBJ2-7; 9 bases align to TRBD1. The CDR3 is 18 amino acids. CDR1 is MGHRA, CDR2 YSYEKL, per germline. Trimming removed 4 bases from V and 1 base from J; junction bases left unmatched: 14. The CDR3 loop reads CASSRWGQGIRVSYEQYF. The DNA for the CDR3 is TGCGCCAGCAGCCGATGGGGACAGGGAATTAGAGTTTCCTACGAGCAGTACTTC.

The chain uses TRBV7-9 and TRBJ2-3, with D uncertain. Trimming pared 4 bases from V and 6 bases from J, leaving 14 bases between. This CDR3 is 14 amino acids long. The V gene's germline CDR1 is SEHNR and CDR2 FQNEAQ (reference sequence). The DNA for the CDR3 is TGTGCCAGCAGCTCGTCTTCGGTGCCGGATACGCAGTATTTT. Its translation is CASSSSSVPDTQYF.

This chain connects TRBV4-1 to TRBJ2-3; TRBD2 agrees at 11 bases. V lost 4 bases, J lost 2 bases, and 8 bases stayed unmatched. From germline, CDR1 is MGHRA and CDR2 YSYEKL. This CDR3 is built from 17 residues. This CDR3 reads CASSPRLAGPSTDTQYF. As DNA, the CDR3 is TGCGCCAGCAGCCCCAGACTAGCGGGGCCCTCCACAGATACGCAGTATTTT.

This clone was seen a handful of times. CDR3 in DNA: TGTGCCATCAGTGCATCCCAGCGGTTCGGGGAGCTGTTTTTT. Residues: CAISASQRFGELFF. The chain uses TRBV10-3 and TRBJ2-2, with a weak D call TRBD2 (5 bases). Germline values: CDR1 ENHRY, CDR2 SYGVKD. CDR3 length: 14 amino acids. Trimming removed 4 bases at V and 7 bases at J, with 13 bases between.

The genes are TRBV5-1 and TRBJ1-2, with TRBD1 identical over 12 bases. The CDR3 extends over 16 amino acids. Germline V CDR1 and CDR2: SGHRS, YFSETQ. After removal of 7 bases from V and 4 bases from J, the junction contained 11 bases not matched to a gene. CDR3 sequence (DNA): TGCGCCAGCCGCACCGGGACAGGGGGCGCTGGCTATGGCTACACCTTC. This encodes CASRTGTGGAGYGYTF.

The chain is built from TRBV19 and TRBJ1-2; no reliable D call. The CDR3 has 14 residues. The V gene's germline CDR1 is LNHDA and CDR2 SQIVND (reference sequence). Trimming pared 3 bases from V and 8 bases from J, leaving 16 bases between. CDR3 nucleotides: TGTGCCAGTAGTATTCCTCCTGGACTTGGCGGCTACACCTTC. Its protein product is CASSIPPGLGGYTF. Looking up the rest from reference TRBV19 and TRBJ1-2 gives the full variable domain: DGGITQSPKYLFRKEGQNVTLSCEQNLNHDAMYWYRQDPGQGLRLIYYSQIVNDFQKGDIAEGYSVSREKKESFPLTVTSAQKNPTAFYLCASSIPPGLGGYTFGSGTRLTVV.

This clone was picked up a small number of times. The rearrangement uses TRBV6-5 and TRBJ1-1; TRBD1 agrees at 7 bases. This CDR3 has 12 amino acids. Germline trimming cut 6 bases from V and 7 bases from J; bases unmatched to any gene: 5. Germline assignment: CDR1 MNHEY and CDR2 SVGAGI. CDR3: CASRGDRSEAFF. CDR3 DNA: TGTGCCAGCAGGGGGGACAGAAGTGAAGCTTTCTTT.

V usage is TRBV6-5 and J usage is TRBJ1-2, with no clear D. Trimming took 0 bases from V and 6 from J, leaving 11 bases between them. Germline V gene lookup returns CDR1 MNHEY and CDR2 SVGAGI. CDR3 length: 14 residues. The CDR3 coding sequence is TGTGCCAGCAGTTACTCGGCGGGCGAGGATGGCTACACCTTC. Protein product: CASSYSAGEDGYTF.

The rearrangement links TRBV7-9 to TRBJ2-2; 8 bases are a match to TRBD2. Germline values: CDR1 SEHNR, CDR2 FQNEAQ (reference sequence). This CDR3 region has 15 residues. Losses at the gene ends were 4 bases for V and 3 bases for J; bases not matched to a gene: 4. CDR3 DNA sequence: TGTGCCAGCAGCTGGTACGGGGGGGACACCGGGGAGCTGTTTTTT. This gives the protein CASSWYGGDTGELFF.

This clone turned up a few times. The chain joins TRBV27 to TRBJ1-1; the match to TRBD1 covers 7 bases. This CDR3 is 13 amino acids long. From germline, CDR1 is MNHEY and CDR2 SMNVEV (reference sequence). Trimming cost V 5 bases and J 1 base; bases outside gene matches: 1. The CDR3 loop reads CASSRTGNTEAFF. CDR3 bases: TGTGCCAGCAGTAGGACAGGGAACACTGAAGCTTTCTTT.

The J gene is TRBJ2-7, the V gene TRBV6-5; weak D call: TRBD2 (5 bases). CDR1 and CDR2 (germline): MNHEY, SVGAGI. This CDR3 contains 14 residues. V was clipped by 8 bases and J by 4 bases, with 18 bases between them. This CDR3 reads CASASIVSGYEQYF. The DNA for the CDR3 is TGTGCCAGCGCCTCTATCGTATCGGGGTACGAGCAGTACTTC.

CDR3 loop: CASSSGLRVTYEQYF. In DNA, the CDR3 is TGTGCCAGCAGCTCGGGACTGCGGGTTACCTACGAGCAGTACTTC. The rearrangement joins TRBV7-9 to TRBJ2-7; D is possibly TRBD2 (6 bases). This CDR3 is built from 15 residues. Trimming left V 4 bases short and J 2 bases short, with 15 bases between. CDR1 and CDR2 from the germline V gene are SEHNR and FQNEAQ (reference sequence).

The rearrangement links TRBV5-1 to TRBJ1-4; D is undetermined. Germline loops: CDR1 SGHRS, CDR2 YFSETQ. This CDR3 is 17 amino acids long. Trimming removed 3 bases at V and 1 base at J, with 16 bases between. The CDR3 DNA follows: TGCGCCAGCAGCTACCAGTCACGGGTTAGAACTAATGAAAAACTGTTTTTT. It codes for CASSYQSRVRTNEKLFF.

CDR3 protein: CASRPELGQGLYEQYF. The CDR3 DNA is TGTGCCAGCAGGCCAGAGCTGGGACAGGGGTTGTACGAGCAGTACTTC. V and J are TRBV6-7 and TRBJ2-7; 10 nucleotides line up with TRBD1. TRBV6-7 is an ORF; its function is uncertain. J gave up 4 bases and V 6 bases, and 12 bases lay outside the gene matches. The CDR3 loop spans 16 amino acids.

The chain recombines TRBV5-6 with TRBJ2-2, with 11 bases fitting TRBD2. CDR1 SGHDT and CDR2 YYEEEE come from the germline V gene. This CDR3 region has 19 residues. Trimming at V came to 4 bases and at J to 0 bases, leaving 11 bases not matched to a gene. The CDR3 region is CASSRRLAGRGSNTGELFF. In DNA, the CDR3 is TGTGCCAGCAGCCGGCGACTAGCGGGAAGGGGCTCGAACACCGGGGAGCTGTTTTTT.

The chain has TRBV4-1 and TRBJ1-5, with TRBD1 identical over 8 bases. CDR3 length equals 16 residues. CDR1 MGHRA and CDR2 YSYEKL come from the germline V gene. The V segment lost 0 bases and the J segment 3 bases; nucleotides outside the gene matches: 4. As DNA, the CDR3 is TGCGCCAGCAGCCAAGAATGGGGACAGGACAATCAGCCCCAGCATTTT. Translation: CASSQEWGQDNQPQHF.

The J gene is TRBJ1-3, the V gene TRBV7-3; perhaps TRBD1 as D (6 bases). V shed 4 bases and J shed 2 bases, with 18 bases lying between them. Looked up from germline, CDR1 is SGHTA and CDR2 is FQGTGA. The CDR3 runs 17 residues. The CDR3 is CASSSFGGGITGNTIYF. DNA for the CDR3: TGTGCCAGCAGCTCATTTGGGGGCGGAATAACTGGAAACACCATATATTTT.

This sequence joins TRBV2 and TRBJ1-2; no clear D. Looked up from germline, CDR1 is SNHLY and CDR2 is FYNNEI. V lost 5 bases and J lost 8, with 12 bases in between. This CDR3 region has 12 residues. CDR3 region: CASSPDLGGYTF. The DNA of the CDR3 is TGTGCCAGCAGTCCTGACCTAGGCGGCTACACCTTC.

The J gene is TRBJ1-2, the V gene TRBV27; 7 nucleotides agree with TRBD1. Germline V CDR1 and CDR2: MNHEY, SMNVEV (reference sequence). V gave up 1 base and J gave up 4 bases; unmatched junction bases: 6. The CDR3 consists of 15 residues. The CDR3 DNA reads as TGTGCCAGCAGTTTATGGGCAGGGGGAACCTATGGCTACACCTTC. This gives the protein CASSLWAGGTYGYTF.

The chain uses TRBV9 and TRBJ2-3, with D possibly TRBD2 on 7 matching bases. Germline CDR1 SGDLS, CDR2 YYNGEE. Trimming pared 3 bases from V and 6 bases from J, leaving 14 bases between. CDR3 size: 14 residues. The CDR3 region is CASSEGGATDTQYF. The CDR3 nucleotides read TGTGCCAGCAGCGAGGGGGGGGCCACGGATACGCAGTATTTT.

This clone occurred once. The chain joins TRBV2 to TRBJ2-5, with 7 bases identical to TRBD1. The CDR3 consists of 16 residues. Germline V gene data show CDR1 as SNHLY and CDR2 as FYNNEI. V dropped 8 bases and J dropped 1; count of bases not matched to a gene: 13. The DNA of the CDR3 is TGTGCCAGCGCCTCCTTGAAGACAGGGCTCCAAGAGACCCAGTACTTC. It is translated as CASASLKTGLQETQYF. Full variable domain (missing parts from reference TRBV2 and TRBJ2-5): EPEVTQTPSHQVTQMGQEVILRCVPISNHLYFYWYRQILGQKVEFLVSFYNNEISEKSEIFDDQFSVERPDGSNFTLKIRSTKLEDSAMYFCASASLKTGLQETQYFGPGTRLLVL.

With respect to this clone: Different DNA sequences within this sample yield the same CDR3. J is TRBJ1-6 and V is TRBV9; D may be TRBD1 (6 bases). V was cut by 2 bases and J by 10 bases, with 16 bases left in between. The germline gives CDR1 SGDLS, CDR2 YYNGEE. CDR3 length equals 15 residues. DNA for the CDR3: TGTGCCAGCAGCGTCGAGGGGGGGGCTAGGTCACCCCTCCACTTT. The encoded protein is CASSVEGGARSPLHF.

This clone was detected only once. The V call is TRBV19, the J call TRBJ1-5; 9 bases map to TRBD1. Germline values: CDR1 LNHDA, CDR2 SQIVND (reference sequence). V was pared by 7 bases and J by 7 bases, with 11 bases of the junction left unmatched. The CDR3 is 15 amino acids. The CDR3 region has the DNA TGTGCCAGTAAACCGACAGGGGGAGTAGGGCAGCCCCAGCATTTT. The encoded protein is CASKPTGGVGQPQHF. Complete variable domain (other parts from reference TRBV19 and TRBJ1-5): DGGITQSPKYLFRKEGQNVTLSCEQNLNHDAMYWYRQDPGQGLRLIYYSQIVNDFQKGDIAEGYSVSREKKESFPLTVTSAQKNPTAFYLCASKPTGGVGQPQHFGDGTRLSIL.

There are a few counts of this clone. This chain connects TRBV5-5 to TRBJ1-1, with 11 positions matching TRBD1. The CDR3 covers 15 residues. CDR1 and CDR2 (germline): SGHKS, YYEKEE (reference sequence). The J segment lost 3 bases and the V segment lost 4 bases, leaving 5 bases of the junction unmatched. The CDR3 is CASSTQGQGDTEAFF. The CDR3 region has the DNA TGTGCCAGCAGCACCCAGGGACAGGGGGACACTGAAGCTTTCTTT.

V gene TRBV9 combines with J gene TRBJ1-1, with D maybe TRBD1 (5 bases). The germline V gene has CDR1 SGDLS and CDR2 YYNGEE. The CDR3 contains 14 residues. Trimming took 1 base from V and 6 from J, leaving 13 bases between them. The CDR3: CASSVRGGGAEAFF. For the CDR3, the DNA is TGTGCCAGCAGCGTAAGGGGAGGTGGCGCTGAAGCTTTCTTT. Together with reference TRBV9 and TRBJ1-1, the CDR3 gives the full variable domain: DSGVTQTPKHLITATGQRVTLRCSPRSGDLSVYWYQQSLDQGLQFLIQYYNGEERAKGNILERFSAQQFPDLHSELNLSSLELGDSALYFCASSVRGGGAEAFFGQGTRLTVV.

The chain links TRBV6-5 to TRBJ1-2; no reliable D call. Trimming took off 5 bases at V and 2 bases at J, with 12 bases between the two ends. CDR1 is MNHEY, CDR2 SVGAGI, per germline. The CDR3 is 14 residues long. The CDR3 spells CASSEEGWNYGYTF. The CDR3 DNA follows: TGTGCCAGCAGTGAGGAGGGTTGGAACTATGGCTACACCTTC.

This sequence joins TRBV9 and TRBJ2-3; the D is unclear. Germline assignment: CDR1 SGDLS and CDR2 YYNGEE. V dropped 4 bases and J dropped 5 bases, with 17 bases sitting between them. The CDR3 loop spans 15 amino acids. The CDR3 DNA reads as TGTGCCAGCAGCCCCCACCGAACGTCGGGAGATACGCAGTATTTT. Encoded protein: CASSPHRTSGDTQYF.